These T cell receptor beta chains were read from a single sample in a study of blood T cells in healthy people across ages. One entry per CDR3 protein results from TCRdb running MiXCR on the 5' RACE reads. The sample consists of under 700,000 distinct CDR3 sequences, about 25% of them appearing once. In addition, the sample was reused for a study of T cells of mothers and their children.

The sequencing input was blood. These receptors were obtained from a boy aged 5-17 years in good health. Both conserved end residues are part of each CDR3. The order of the fields is D gene, V gene, CDR3 length, J gene, clone size, CDR3 DNA, CDR3 protein. D genes are given only for firm matches. Some rows have no size entry. The others give once, few or many, or a class for an expanded clone.

.	TRBV30	11	TRBJ1-4	.	TGTGCCTGGAGCACGCCAGGAAAACTGTTTTTT	CAWSTPGKLFF
.	TRBV20-1	15	TRBJ2-7	few	TGCAGTGCTCCCCTCGGGGGCCCCGGCTCCTACGAGCAGTACTTC	CSAPLGGPGSYEQYF
TRBD1	TRBV19	16	TRBJ2-5	.	TGTGCCAGTAGTTCTCACGACAGGGGGAGAGACGAGACCCAGTACTTC	CASSSHDRGRDETQYF
TRBD1	TRBV29-1	12	TRBJ1-2	few	TGCAGCGTTACGACAGGGGACTATGGCTACACCTTC	CSVTTGDYGYTF
TRBD2	TRBV12-3/TRBV12-4	14	TRBJ2-5	many	TGTGCCAGCAGCCATCAGCGGGGTGAAGAGACCCAGTACTTC	CASSHQRGEETQYF
TRBD2	TRBV28	14	TRBJ2-7	few	TGTGCCAGCAGTTTCGCGGGGGAGTCCCACGAGCAGTACTTC	CASSFAGESHEQYF
TRBD2	TRBV4-3	19	TRBJ2-3	few	TGCGCCAGCAGCGTACGACTAGCGGGAGGCCTCGGAGGCACAGATACGCAGTATTTT	CASSVRLAGGLGGTDTQYF
.	TRBV25-1	12	TRBJ2-7	.	TGTGCCAGCAGTGAATTTGCTTACGAGCAGTACTTC	CASSEFAYEQYF
.	TRBV4-1	16	TRBJ1-2	.	TGCGCCAGCAGCCAACCCGGCCGGCGGAGAAACTATGGCTACACCTTC	CASSQPGRRRNYGYTF
TRBD2	TRBV18	16	TRBJ2-3	many	TGTGCCAGCTCACGATCGGGACTAGCTCAAGAAGATACGCAGTATTTT	CASSRSGLAQEDTQYF
TRBD2	TRBV6-1	15	TRBJ2-2	few	TGTGCCAGCAGTGTAAGCGGGGGAAGCACCGGGGAGCTGTTTTTT	CASSVSGGSTGELFF
TRBD1	TRBV27	17	TRBJ1-5	.	TGTGCCAGCAGTTTCCACACGGGACAGGGGGCGGTTCAGCCCCAGCATTTT	CASSFHTGQGAVQPQHF
.	TRBV7-2	13	TRBJ2-7	.	TGTGCCAGCAGATCGGACGGACGCTACGAGCAGTACTTC	CASRSDGRYEQYF
.	TRBV7-2	15	TRBJ1-2	.	TGTGCCAGCAGCTTAAACCTCGACGGAATCGCTGGCTACACCTTC	CASSLNLDGIAGYTF
.	TRBV11-2	13	TRBJ1-6	few	TGTGCCAGCAGCTCAGGAACAGAGGTTCCCCTCCACTTT	CASSSGTEVPLHF
.	TRBV7-9	13	TRBJ2-7	.	TGTGCCAGCAGTTCCGACGGCAGGGTCCCTCCAGACTTC	CASSSDGRVPPDF
TRBD1	TRBV28	16	TRBJ1-1	.	TGTGCCATCCGGGGACAGGGGCTATGGGGAAACACTGAAGCTTTCTTT	CAIRGQGLWGNTEAFF
.	TRBV5-4	13	TRBJ2-7	.	TGTGCCAGCAGCCCGAGGGGGGTCAACGAGCAGTACTTC	CASSPRGVNEQYF
TRBD2	TRBV7-2	15	TRBJ2-1	few	TGTGCCAGCAGCCCACTAGCGGAATCCTACAATGAGCAGTTCTTC	CASSPLAESYNEQFF
TRBD1	TRBV9	14	TRBJ1-2	few	TGTGCCAGCAGGGGACAGGGGGGTAACTATGGCTGCACCTTC	CASRGQGGNYGCTF
.	TRBV9	13	TRBJ2-7	many	TGTGCCAGCAGCGCATATAGCTCCTACGAGCAGTACTTC	CASSAYSSYEQYF
.	TRBV5-1	14	TRBJ2-5	few	TGCGCCAGCAGCGGTCGGGACACTCAAGAGACCCAGTACTTC	CASSGRDTQETQYF
TRBD1	TRBV19	16	TRBJ1-4	.	TGTGCCAGTAGCCCCCAATCCGGGACAGGGGATGAAAAACTGTTTTTT	CASSPQSGTGDEKLFF
.	TRBV28	14	TRBJ1-3	.	TGTGCCAGCAGTTCCCAGTTCTCTGGAACCACCATATATTTT	CASSSQFSGTTIYF
TRBD1	TRBV27	15	TRBJ1-1	.	TGTGCCAGCAGTTTAGCGTGGGACAGAAACACTGAAGCTTTCTTT	CASSLAWDRNTEAFF
.	TRBV29-1	11	TRBJ2-3	.	TGCAGCGTACTGTATTGGGATACGCAGTATTTT	CSVLYWDTQYF
.	TRBV7-2	14	TRBJ2-7	.	TGTGCCAGCAGTTACGGTGGCTCTTACTACGAGCAGTACTTC	CASSYGGSYYEQYF
TRBD1	TRBV6-6	14	TRBJ2-5	.	TGTGCCAGCAGTAACAGGGGGGAAACGGAGACCCAGTACTTC	CASSNRGETETQYF
.	TRBV29-1	14	TRBJ1-2	few	TGCAGCGTTGAAGAACCAGGGTGGGACTATGGCTACACCTTC	CSVEEPGWDYGYTF
.	TRBV12-3/TRBV12-4	14	TRBJ1-6	few	TGTGCCAGCAGCATCGACGGTTATAATTCACCCCTCCACTTT	CASSIDGYNSPLHF
TRBD2	TRBV20-1	15	TRBJ2-7	few	TGCAGTGCTAGAGCCGGCGGGGGGATCCTCTACGAGCAGTACTTC	CSARAGGGILYEQYF
.	TRBV6-6	15	TRBJ2-5	few	TGTGCCAGCAGCCGAAGGAAGTTAGTCCCGGAGACCCAGTACTTC	CASSRRKLVPETQYF
TRBD2	TRBV11-2	15	TRBJ2-1	.	TGTGCCAGCAGCCAGACTAGCGGGGATTTCGATGAGCAGTTCTTC	CASSQTSGDFDEQFF
.	TRBV7-9	14	TRBJ2-7	.	TGTGCCAGCAGCTTAGTAGTCAGAGGCTACGAGCAGTACTTC	CASSLVVRGYEQYF
.	TRBV7-9	18	TRBJ2-7	few	TGTGCCAGCAGCTCGAGCGAGGGAGGACAGGTACGGTCCTACGAGCAGTACTTC	CASSSSEGGQVRSYEQYF